This T cell receptor beta chain was identified during a study of type 1 regulatory T cells. The overall study: T-allo10 is a Tr1-enriched, alloantigen-specific CD4 T cell product made in vitro.

Trimming left V 6 bases short and J 5 bases short, with 16 bases between. Looked up from germline, CDR1 is SGHVS and CDR2 is FQNEAQ. CDR3 length: 14 residues. TCRdb processed the reads anew with MiXCR; each CDR3 protein has one entry. The sample shows about 97,000 distinct CDR3 sequences, less than 40% of them seen only once. The receptor's source is a human donor in good health. Sequencing was done on a sample of CD4+ T cells, either the whole sample or a sorted fraction (not recorded which). The rearrangement links TRBV7-8 to TRBJ1-2; D is perhaps TRBD1 (5 bases). In nucleotides, the CDR3 is TGTGCCAGCAGACCTACCGGGACGACTTATGGCTACACCTTC. Translation: CASRPTGTTYGYTF.